This paragraph reports one T cell receptor beta chain. Its antigen is unidentified. The CDR3 runs to 15 residues. Germline trimming cut 4 bases from V and 3 bases from J; bases unmatched to any gene: 8. Germline V gives CDR1 MNHEY, CDR2 SMNVEV (reference sequence). This sample was included in a study of shared clonotypes between healthy human individuals. Findings and caveats of the study: Larger estimated richness was generally seen in naive subsets than in memory subsets. Shared clonotypes across all four donors exceeded non-shared ones in generation probability.

Authors' analysis steps: There were no quality scores in the junction-only immunoSEQ sequences, so filtering differed. Some clones are missing from TCRdb's copy, which holds only in-frame ones; the method was immunoSEQ multiplex PCR. V, J and clone size derive from that table, while D and trimming were established from the DNA sequence. Here the sample spans roughly 700,000 clones, roughly 91% being singletons. The CD8 memory fraction combined CD45RO+ cells with TemRA cells (CCR7-negative CD45RA+). The chain has TRBV27 and TRBJ1-1; 7 bases match TRBD1. Sequenced input: memory CD8+ T cells from PBMCs. Noted subset: CD45RO+ cells pooled with CCR7-negative TemRA cells. The clonotype was recovered from a man younger than 30 in good health. Some clones in this sample may be carry-over from other donors' samples. The CDR3 nucleotides read TGTGCCAGCAGTTACACAGGGGTTTTGCACACTGAAGCTTTCTTT. This encodes CASSYTGVLHTEAFF.